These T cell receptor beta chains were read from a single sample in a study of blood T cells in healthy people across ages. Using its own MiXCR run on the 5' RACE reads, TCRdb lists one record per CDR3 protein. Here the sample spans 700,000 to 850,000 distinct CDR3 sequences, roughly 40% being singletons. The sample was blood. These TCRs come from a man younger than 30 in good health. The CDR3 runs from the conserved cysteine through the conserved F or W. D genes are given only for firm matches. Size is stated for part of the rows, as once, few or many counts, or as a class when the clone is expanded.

DNA: TGCGCCAGCAGCTTGGGCCCTCGGGAGATCTATGGCTACACCTTC; CDR3: CASSLGPREIYGYTF; size: -; J: TRBJ1-2; D: -; V: TRBV5-1
DNA: TGTGCCAGCAGTTTCCATGAGGGGGACACAGGCTATGGCTACACCTTC; CDR3: CASSFHEGDTGYGYTF; size: -; J: TRBJ1-2; D: -; V: TRBV27
DNA: TGTGCCACCAGTGTGGGGCGGGGAAGCACAGATACGCAGTATTTT; CDR3: CATSVGRGSTDTQYF; size: -; J: TRBJ2-3; D: -; V: TRBV24-1
DNA: TGTGCCAGCAGGTCCTCGGGACAGGGCTACTACAATGAGCAGTTCTTC; CDR3: CASRSSGQGYYNEQFF; size: many; J: TRBJ2-1; D: TRBD1; V: TRBV12-3/TRBV12-4
DNA: TGCGCCAGCAGCTTGGTGGTATCGGACACTGAAGCTTTCTTT; CDR3: CASSLVVSDTEAFF; size: -; J: TRBJ1-1; D: -; V: TRBV5-1
DNA: TGCGCCAGCAGCCCTATAGCCGCCGACTATGGCTACACCTTC; CDR3: CASSPIAADYGYTF; size: many; J: TRBJ1-2; D: -; V: TRBV4-3
DNA: TGTGCCAGCAGTGTTTATGAGCAGTTCTTC; CDR3: CASSVYEQFF; size: few; J: TRBJ2-1; D: -; V: TRBV12-3/TRBV12-4
DNA: TGCAGTGCTAGTCCGGGACATAGGAGGGATAGCAATCAGCCCCAGCATTTT; CDR3: CSASPGHRRDSNQPQHF; size: many; J: TRBJ1-5; D: -; V: TRBV20-1
DNA: TGTGCCAGCAGTGAATTTGCAGGGGAAGAGACCCAGTACTTC; CDR3: CASSEFAGEETQYF; size: -; J: TRBJ2-5; D: -; V: TRBV25-1
DNA: TGTGCCAGCAGTTTACTAGCGGTATACAATGAGCAGTTCTTC; CDR3: CASSLLAVYNEQFF; size: many; J: TRBJ2-1; D: TRBD2; V: TRBV12-3/TRBV12-4
DNA: TGTGCCAGCAGTCCCCAACGTTCCGGCGGGGGGGCCTACGAGCAGTACTTC; CDR3: CASSPQRSGGGAYEQYF; size: -; J: TRBJ2-7; D: TRBD2; V: TRBV27
DNA: TGTGCCAGCAGTGGACAGGCCAACCTAGATACGCAGTATTTT; CDR3: CASSGQANLDTQYF; size: -; J: TRBJ2-3; D: -; V: TRBV2